The 10 T cell receptor beta chains in this list originate from one sample, sequenced in a study of blood T cell repertoires in COVID-19. Clones were sequenced by immunoSEQ multiplex PCR, and TCRdb holds only the in-frame ones, with some missing. The table lists 11,000 to 15,000 clones, around 87% of them singletons. Source material: peripheral blood. The origin of the receptors is a human donor in a cohort sampled during active COVID-19.

The chain is built from TRBV6-2 or TRBV6-3 and TRBJ2-7; 8 bases align to TRBD2. The CDR3 totals 14 residues. Trimming cost V 5 bases and J 1 base; bases outside gene matches: 4. Germline values: CDR1 MNHEY, CDR2 SVGEGT. The CDR3 is CASSRGGGSYEQYF. The CDR3 DNA is TGTGCCAGCAGTCGGGGGGGCGGATCCTACGAGCAGTACTTC.

The chain is built from TRBV19 and TRBJ1-1; perhaps TRBD1 as D (6 bases). V was clipped by 0 bases and J by 0 bases, with 20 bases between them. The V gene's germline CDR1 is LNHDA and CDR2 SQIVND (reference sequence). CDR3 length equals 19 residues. CDR3 protein: CASSIDLAQGKGLNTEAFF. The CDR3 coding sequence is TGTGCCAGTAGTATAGATCTTGCTCAGGGGAAGGGACTGAACACTGAAGCTTTCTTT.

The chain has TRBV6-5 and TRBJ2-2; 8 nucleotides align to TRBD2. Germline V gene sequence: CDR1 MNHEY, CDR2 SVGAGI. The CDR3 totals 15 residues. The V and J ends lost 8 bases and 7 bases, in that order; junction bases with no gene match: 12. Here the CDR3 reads CASPREGGRGGELFF. As DNA, the CDR3 is TGTGCCAGCCCACGGGAGGGGGGGCGCGGCGGGGAGCTGTTTTTT.

This chain connects TRBV29-1 to TRBJ2-1; D is perhaps TRBD1 (6 bases). Germline V CDR1 and CDR2: SQVTM, ANQGSEA. The V end was cut by 4 bases, the J end by 8 bases, with 15 bases between. This CDR3 comprises 13 residues. CDR3: CSVGITAGDEQFF. The CDR3, as DNA: TGCAGCGTTGGGATTACGGCAGGGGATGAGCAGTTCTTC.

This chain joins TRBV2 and TRBJ2-4; TRBD2 matches 9 bases. The germline gives CDR1 SNHLY, CDR2 FYNNEI. V shed 10 bases, J shed 3 bases, and the junction held 16 bases outside the gene matches. The CDR3 totals 17 residues. The CDR3 loop reads CANGVGSGSRGKNIQYF. CDR3 DNA: TGTGCCAACGGGGTTGGTAGCGGGAGTAGAGGCAAAAACATTCAGTACTTC.

The chain joins TRBV20-1 to TRBJ1-2, with unresolved D. The CDR3 loop spans 11 amino acids. The germline V gene encodes CDR1 DFQATT and CDR2 SNEGSKA (reference sequence). V was trimmed by 3 bases and J by 5 bases, leaving 7 bases between them. CDR3 protein: CSASSAYGYTF. DNA for the CDR3: TGCAGTGCTAGTTCCGCGTATGGCTACACCTTC.

V and J are TRBV9 and TRBJ1-1; TRBD1 agrees at 9 bases. This CDR3 spans 13 amino acids. V lost 5 bases and J lost 5; bases outside the gene matches: 4. Germline V gene lookup returns CDR1 SGDLS and CDR2 YYNGEE. CDR3 sequence (DNA): TGTGCCAGCAGTAGGGACAGGGCTACTGAAGCTTTCTTT. Its translation: CASSRDRATEAFF.

This clone was seen only once. V is TRBV9 and J is TRBJ2-3; 7 positions match TRBD2. In germline, CDR1 is SGDLS, CDR2 YYNGEE. The CDR3 contains 13 residues. V trimming: 6 bases; J trimming: 3 bases; junction bases outside the gene matches: 4. The CDR3 bases are TGTGCCAGCACCGGGAGGTCGACAGATACGCAGTATTTT. As protein: CASTGRSTDTQYF.

The chain carries TRBV7-9 and TRBJ2-7; TRBD1 agrees at 11 bases. V shed 5 bases, J shed 7 bases, and the junction held 10 bases outside the gene matches. CDR3 size: 15 residues. Looked up from germline, CDR1 is SEHNR and CDR2 is FQNEAQ (reference sequence). CDR3 protein: CASSVRDRGLREQYF. CDR3 coding DNA: TGTGCCAGCAGCGTCCGGGACAGGGGGTTGAGGGAGCAGTACTTC.

This chain connects TRBV27 to TRBJ1-3; no reliable D call. This CDR3 is 14 amino acids long. V lost 2 bases to trimming and J lost 1 base, with 6 bases between them. Germline assignment: CDR1 MNHEY and CDR2 SMNVEV (reference sequence). The CDR3 protein is CASSLRGSGNTIYF. The CDR3 coding sequence is TGTGCCAGCAGTTTACGGGGATCTGGAAACACCATATATTTT.